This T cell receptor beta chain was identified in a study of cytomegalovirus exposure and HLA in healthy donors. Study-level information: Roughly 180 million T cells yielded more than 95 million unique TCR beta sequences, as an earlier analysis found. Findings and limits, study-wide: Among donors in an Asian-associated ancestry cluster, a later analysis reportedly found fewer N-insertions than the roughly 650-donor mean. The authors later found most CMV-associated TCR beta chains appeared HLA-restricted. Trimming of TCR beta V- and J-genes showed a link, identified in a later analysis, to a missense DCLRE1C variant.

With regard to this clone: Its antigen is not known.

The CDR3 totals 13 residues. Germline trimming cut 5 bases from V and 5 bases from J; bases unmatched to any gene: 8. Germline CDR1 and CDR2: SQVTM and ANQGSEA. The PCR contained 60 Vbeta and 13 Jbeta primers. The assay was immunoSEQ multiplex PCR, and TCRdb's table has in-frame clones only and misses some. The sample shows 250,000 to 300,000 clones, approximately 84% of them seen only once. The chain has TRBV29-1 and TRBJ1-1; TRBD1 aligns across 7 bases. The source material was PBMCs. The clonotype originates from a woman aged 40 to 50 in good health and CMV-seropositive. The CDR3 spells CSVKQGPWTEAFF. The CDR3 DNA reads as TGCAGCGTTAAACAGGGGCCGTGGACTGAAGCTTTCTTT.